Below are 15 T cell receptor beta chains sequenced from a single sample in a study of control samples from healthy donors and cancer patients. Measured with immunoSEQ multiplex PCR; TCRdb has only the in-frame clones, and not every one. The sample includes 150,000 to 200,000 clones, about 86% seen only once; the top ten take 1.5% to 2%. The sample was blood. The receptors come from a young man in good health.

CDR3 sequence reads: CASSPQTGGGSNQPQHF. In DNA, the CDR3 is TGTGCCAGCAGTCCCCAAACAGGGGGCGGGAGCAATCAGCCCCAGCATTTT. The chain recombines TRBV28 with TRBJ1-5, with 9 bases fitting TRBD1. Looked up from germline, CDR1 is MDHEN and CDR2 is SYDVKM. The CDR3 sequence is 17 residues long. The V gene end was trimmed by 5 bases and the J gene end by 1 base; junction bases not matched to a gene: 9.

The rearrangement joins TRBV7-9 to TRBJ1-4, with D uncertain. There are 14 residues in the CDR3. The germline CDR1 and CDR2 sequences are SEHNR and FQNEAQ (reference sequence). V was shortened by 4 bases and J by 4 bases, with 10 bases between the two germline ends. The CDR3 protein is CASSWAAGNEKLFF. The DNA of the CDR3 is TGTGCCAGCAGCTGGGCTGCTGGTAATGAAAAACTGTTTTTT.

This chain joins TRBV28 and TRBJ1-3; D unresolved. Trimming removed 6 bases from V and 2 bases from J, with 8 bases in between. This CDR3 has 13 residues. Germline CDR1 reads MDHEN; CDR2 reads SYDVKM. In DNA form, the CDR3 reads TGTGCCAGCAGCTCCAACGCTGGAAACACCATATATTTT. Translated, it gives CASSSNAGNTIYF.

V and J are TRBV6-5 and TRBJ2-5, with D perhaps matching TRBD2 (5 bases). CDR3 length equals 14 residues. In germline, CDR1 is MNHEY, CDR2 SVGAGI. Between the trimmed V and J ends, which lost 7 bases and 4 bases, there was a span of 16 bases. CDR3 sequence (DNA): TGTGCCAGCACTAAGTCGAGGGTGGGAGAGACCCAGTACTTC. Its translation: CASTKSRVGETQYF.

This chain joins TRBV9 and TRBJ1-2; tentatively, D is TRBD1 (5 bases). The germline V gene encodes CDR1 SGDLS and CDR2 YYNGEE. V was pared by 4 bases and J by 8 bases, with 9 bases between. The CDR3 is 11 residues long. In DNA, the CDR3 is TGTGCCAGCAGCTCCCGGGGGGGCTACACCTTC. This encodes CASSSRGGYTF.

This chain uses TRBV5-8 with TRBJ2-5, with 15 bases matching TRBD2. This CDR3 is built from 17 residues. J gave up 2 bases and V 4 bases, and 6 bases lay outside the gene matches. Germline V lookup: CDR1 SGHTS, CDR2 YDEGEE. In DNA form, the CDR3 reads TGTGCCAGCAGCCCGGGGACTAGCGGGGGGTTACAAGAGACCCAGTACTTC. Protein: CASSPGTSGGLQETQYF.

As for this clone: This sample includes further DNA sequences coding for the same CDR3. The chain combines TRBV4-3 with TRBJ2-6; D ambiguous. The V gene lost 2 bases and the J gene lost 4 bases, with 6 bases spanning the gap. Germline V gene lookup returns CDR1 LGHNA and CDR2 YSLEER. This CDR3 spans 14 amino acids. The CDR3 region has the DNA TGCGCCAGCAGCCAATCCCCGGGGGCCAACGTCCTGACTTTC. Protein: CASSQSPGANVLTF.

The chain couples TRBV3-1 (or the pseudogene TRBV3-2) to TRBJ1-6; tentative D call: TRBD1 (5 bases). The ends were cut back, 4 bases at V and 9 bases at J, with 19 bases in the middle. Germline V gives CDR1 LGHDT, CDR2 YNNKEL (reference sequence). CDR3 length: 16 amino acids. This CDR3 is CASSPEERDAASPLHF. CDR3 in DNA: TGTGCCAGCAGCCCCGAAGAGAGGGACGCAGCTTCACCCCTCCACTTT.

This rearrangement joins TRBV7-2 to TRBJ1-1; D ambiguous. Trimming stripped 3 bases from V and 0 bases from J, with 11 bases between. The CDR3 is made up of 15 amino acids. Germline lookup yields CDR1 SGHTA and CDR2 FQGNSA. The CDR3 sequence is CASSLTQRMNTEAFF. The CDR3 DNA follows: TGTGCCAGCAGCTTGACTCAACGGATGAACACTGAAGCTTTCTTT.

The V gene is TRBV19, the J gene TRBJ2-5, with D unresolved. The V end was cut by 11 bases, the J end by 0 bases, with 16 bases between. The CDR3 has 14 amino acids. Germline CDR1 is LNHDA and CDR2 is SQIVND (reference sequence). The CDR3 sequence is CAVGQPGYQETQYF. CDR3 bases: TGTGCCGTGGGCCAGCCGGGCTACCAAGAGACCCAGTACTTC.

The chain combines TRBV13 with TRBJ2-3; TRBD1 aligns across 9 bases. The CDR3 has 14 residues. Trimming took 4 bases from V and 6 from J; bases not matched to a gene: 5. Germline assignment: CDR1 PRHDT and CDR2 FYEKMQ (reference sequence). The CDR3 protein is CASSSDRGADTQYF. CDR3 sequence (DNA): TGTGCCAGCAGCTCGGACAGGGGCGCGGATACGCAGTATTTT. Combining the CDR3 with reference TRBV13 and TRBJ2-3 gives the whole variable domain AAGVIQSPRHLIKEKRETATLKCYPIPRHDTVYWYQQGPGQDPQFLISFYEKMQSDKGSIPDRFSAQQFSDYHSELNMSSLELGDSALYFCASSSDRGADTQYFGPGTRLTVL.

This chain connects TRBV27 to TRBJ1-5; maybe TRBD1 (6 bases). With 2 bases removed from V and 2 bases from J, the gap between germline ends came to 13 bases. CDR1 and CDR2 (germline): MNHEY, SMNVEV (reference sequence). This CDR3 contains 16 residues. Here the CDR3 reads CASSLKGGAGNQPQHF. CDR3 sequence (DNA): TGTGCCAGCAGTTTAAAGGGGGGCGCGGGCAATCAGCCCCAGCATTTT.

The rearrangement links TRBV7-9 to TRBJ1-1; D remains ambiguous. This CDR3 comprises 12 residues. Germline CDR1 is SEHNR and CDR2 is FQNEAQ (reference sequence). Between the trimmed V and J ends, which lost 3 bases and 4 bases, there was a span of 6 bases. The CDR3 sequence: CASSLGATEAFF. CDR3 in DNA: TGTGCCAGCAGCTTGGGAGCCACTGAAGCTTTCTTT.

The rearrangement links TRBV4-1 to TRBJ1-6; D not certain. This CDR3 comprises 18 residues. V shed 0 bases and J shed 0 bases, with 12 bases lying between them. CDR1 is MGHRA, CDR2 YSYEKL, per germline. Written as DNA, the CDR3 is TGCGCCAGCAGCCAAGATAAGAGAGGGAGCTCCTATAATTCACCCCTCCACTTT. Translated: CASSQDKRGSSYNSPLHF.

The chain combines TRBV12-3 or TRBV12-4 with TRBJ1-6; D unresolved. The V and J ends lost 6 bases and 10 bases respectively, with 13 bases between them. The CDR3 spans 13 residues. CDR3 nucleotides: TGTGCCAGCAGCGGGATGCTGCAGTCACCCCTCCACTTT. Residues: CASSGMLQSPLHF.